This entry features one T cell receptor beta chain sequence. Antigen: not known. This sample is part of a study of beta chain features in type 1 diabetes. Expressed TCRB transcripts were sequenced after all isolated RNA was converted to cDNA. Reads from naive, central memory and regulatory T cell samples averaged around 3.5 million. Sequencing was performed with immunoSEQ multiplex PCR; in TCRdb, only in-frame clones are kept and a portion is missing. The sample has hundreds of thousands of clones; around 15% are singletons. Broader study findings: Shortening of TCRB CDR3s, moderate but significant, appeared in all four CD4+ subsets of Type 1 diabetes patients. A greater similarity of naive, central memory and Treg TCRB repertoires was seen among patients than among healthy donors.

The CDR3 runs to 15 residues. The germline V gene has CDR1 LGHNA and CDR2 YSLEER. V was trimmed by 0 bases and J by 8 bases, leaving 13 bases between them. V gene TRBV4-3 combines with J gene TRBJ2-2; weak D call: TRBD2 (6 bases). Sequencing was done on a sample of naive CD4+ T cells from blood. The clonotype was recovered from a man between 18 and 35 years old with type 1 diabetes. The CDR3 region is CASSQDGTSPGELFF. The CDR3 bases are TGCGCCAGCAGCCAAGATGGCACTAGCCCTGGGGAGCTGTTTTTT.